Presented here are 15 T cell receptor beta chains from one specimen sequenced in a study of tumor and adjacent non-tumor tissue in lung cancer. The library came from three nested PCR rounds adapted from ARM-PCR protocols. One entry per CDR3 protein, called by TCRdb with MiXCR from the multiplex PCR reads. Of roughly 120,000 distinct CDR3 sequences detected, under 90% appear once; the ten largest clones hold 20% to 25%. No cell sorting was done before RNA was extracted from the tissue. The sequenced material came from lung tumor tissue. These receptors came from a man in his 70s with non-small cell lung cancer.

To note about this clonotype: At one of its ends the junction is not consistent with the germline gene, which may arise from a read error. The chain is built from TRBV6-6 and TRBJ1-5; possible D gene TRBD1, 5 bases. This CDR3 spans 16 amino acids. Germline CDR1 MNHNY, CDR2 SVGAGI (reference sequence). This CDR3 is CVSSSRDGDSNQPQHF. For the CDR3, the DNA is TGTGTCAGCAGTTCTAGGGACGGAGACAGCAATCAGCCCCAGCATTTT.

The V gene is TRBV20-1, the J gene TRBJ2-7; D remains unclear. Germline V gives CDR1 DFQATT, CDR2 SNEGSKA (reference sequence). This CDR3 region has 12 residues. V lost 6 bases, J lost 4 bases, and 13 bases lay in between. The DNA for the CDR3 is TGCAGTGCCGAGTGTGTCCTGTACGAGCAGTACTTC. Amino acid sequence: CSAECVLYEQYF.

Within the sample, this clonotype is medium-sized. The gene calls are TRBV6-5 and TRBJ1-2; D possibly corresponds to TRBD1 (5 bases). The V gene lost 0 bases and the J gene lost 2 bases, with 13 bases spanning the gap. The CDR3 contains 16 residues. Germline V gene data show CDR1 as MNHEY and CDR2 as SVGAGI. CDR3 sequence reads: CASSYSPGPLNYGYTF. The CDR3 DNA reads as TGTGCCAGCAGTTACTCGCCGGGACCTCTAAACTATGGCTACACCTTC.

This clonotype was recorded at least ten times. V usage is TRBV20-1 and J usage is TRBJ2-5; tentatively, D is TRBD1 (6 bases). The germline V gene has CDR1 DFQATT and CDR2 SNEGSKA (reference sequence). The V end lost 6 bases, the J end lost 5 bases, and 13 bases lay between the germline ends. CDR3 length: 12 residues. The CDR3 nucleotides read TGCAGTGCCCCGAGGGGGTGGGAGACCCAGTACTTC. Its translation: CSAPRGWETQYF.

A few counts support this clonotype. One end of the junction fails to match germline, which may point to a read error. The chain uses TRBV28 and TRBJ1-4; D remains unclear. The CDR3 is 15 amino acids. Germline V gene lookup returns CDR1 MDHEN and CDR2 SYDVKM. This CDR3 is CASSLWLGTNERLFF. The CDR3 nucleotides are TGTGCCAGCAGTTTATGGTTAGGTACTAATGAAAGACTGTTTTTT. The full variable domain, in which reference TRBV28 and TRBJ1-4 provide the parts outside the CDR3, is DVKVTQSSRYLVKRTGEKVFLECVQDMDHENMFWYRQDPGLGLRLIYFSYDVKMKEKGDIPEGYSVSREKKERFSLILESASTNQTSMYLCASSLWLGTNERLFFGSGTQLSVL.

Points on this clonotype: At one boundary the junction diverges from the germline segment, which might be a read error. J is TRBJ2-7 and V is TRBV7-9, with D perhaps matching TRBD1 (7 bases). The CDR3 covers 14 residues. Germline CDR1 reads SEHNR; CDR2 reads FQNEAQ (reference sequence). The CDR3 region is CASSLEPRGDEQYF. CDR3 nucleotides: TGTGCCAGCAGCTTAGAACCCAGGGGGGACGAGCAATACTTC.

A remark on this clonotype: One end of the junction is discordant with germline, which a read error may explain. This chain joins TRBV2 and TRBJ2-7; D possibly corresponds to TRBD1 (6 bases). CDR1 is SNHLY and CDR2 is FYNNEI in the germline V gene. The CDR3 length is 14 residues. The DNA for the CDR3 is TGTGCCGGCAGCTTACAGGGACCCTTGTATGAGCAGTACTTC. Translating it yields CAGSLQGPLYEQYF. Supplemented by reference TRBV2 and TRBJ2-7, the full variable domain reads EPEVTQTPSHQVTQMGQEVILRCVPISNHLYFYWYRQILGQKVEFLVSFYNNEISEKSEIFDDQFSVERPDGSNFTLKIRSTKLEDSAMYFCAGSLQGPLYEQYFGPGTRLTVT.

On this clonotype itself: Germline is not matched at one junction end, which may reflect a read error. V and J are TRBV6-1 and TRBJ1-5, with D possibly being TRBD1 (6 bases). Germline V gene sequence: CDR1 MNHNS, CDR2 SASEGT. The CDR3 is 15 amino acids. The CDR3 DNA follows: TGTGCCAACAGTAGAGGGGGTGGTAGCAATCAGCCCCAGCAATTT. It codes for CANSRGGGSNQPQQF.

The J gene is TRBJ2-1, the V gene TRBV6-2 or TRBV6-3; D not resolved. The CDR3 has 13 residues. Trimming pared 10 bases from V and 7 bases from J, leaving 17 bases between. Germline loops: CDR1 MNHEY, CDR2 SVGEGT. CDR3 region: CANSWQPENEQFF. Written as DNA, the CDR3 is TGTGCCAATAGTTGGCAGCCAGAGAATGAGCAGTTCTTC.

A note on this clonotype: At one of its ends the junction is not consistent with the germline gene, which may arise from a read error. The gene calls are TRBV6-1 and TRBJ1-2, with 8 nucleotides matching TRBD1. CDR3 length: 12 residues. CDR1 and CDR2 from the germline V gene are MNHNS and SASEGT. The CDR3 DNA reads as TGTGCCAGCAGTGGAATGGACAGGGAGAAAAATTTC. This sequence encodes CASSGMDREKNF.

Of note for this clonotype: This may be a read error: a much more frequent sequence differs by one nucleotide. The chain employs TRBV28 and TRBJ2-7; 10 bases match TRBD1. This CDR3 contains 15 residues. Germline V lookup: CDR1 MDHEN, CDR2 SYDVKM. As DNA, the CDR3 is TGTGCCAGCAGGTTCAGACAGGGGGCGACCTACGAGCAGTGCTTC. This gives the protein CASRFRQGATYEQCF.

This chain connects TRBV11-3 to TRBJ2-2; 8 nucleotides agree with TRBD2. This CDR3 contains 15 residues. The germline V gene encodes CDR1 SGHNT and CDR2 YENEEA. V trimming: 3 bases; J trimming: 1 base; junction bases outside the gene matches: 1. DNA of the CDR3: TGTGCCAGCAGCTTGACTAGCGTGAACACCGGGGAGCTGTTTTTT. It encodes CASSLTSVNTGELFF.

The V gene is TRBV29-1, the J gene TRBJ2-3; D is possibly TRBD2 (6 bases). V was pared by 6 bases and J by 3 bases, with 19 bases between. From germline, CDR1 is SQVTM and CDR2 ANQGSEA. The CDR3 sequence is 15 residues long. This CDR3 is CSVVVSGRRTDTQYF. CDR3 nucleotide sequence: TGCAGCGTCGTAGTTAGCGGACGCAGGACAGATACGCAGTATTTT.

In the case of this clonotype: A junction end diverges from the germline sequence, so it may reflect a read error. The chain uses TRBV4-1 and TRBJ2-5; possibly TRBD1 for D (6 bases). This CDR3 contains 14 residues. Germline lookup yields CDR1 MGHRA and CDR2 YSYEKL. DNA of the CDR3: TGTGCCAGCGGCCAGCAGTGGGGGCAAGAGACCCAATACTTC. Its translation: CASGQQWGQETQYF.

The V and J genes are TRBV29-1 and TRBJ1-2; D perhaps matches TRBD1 (5 bases). This CDR3 spans 13 amino acids. Germline V lookup: CDR1 SQVTM, CDR2 ANQGSEA. The CDR3 is CIVGGAIMDGYTF. CDR3 DNA: TGCATCGTAGGAGGGGCTATTATGGATGGCTACACCTTC.